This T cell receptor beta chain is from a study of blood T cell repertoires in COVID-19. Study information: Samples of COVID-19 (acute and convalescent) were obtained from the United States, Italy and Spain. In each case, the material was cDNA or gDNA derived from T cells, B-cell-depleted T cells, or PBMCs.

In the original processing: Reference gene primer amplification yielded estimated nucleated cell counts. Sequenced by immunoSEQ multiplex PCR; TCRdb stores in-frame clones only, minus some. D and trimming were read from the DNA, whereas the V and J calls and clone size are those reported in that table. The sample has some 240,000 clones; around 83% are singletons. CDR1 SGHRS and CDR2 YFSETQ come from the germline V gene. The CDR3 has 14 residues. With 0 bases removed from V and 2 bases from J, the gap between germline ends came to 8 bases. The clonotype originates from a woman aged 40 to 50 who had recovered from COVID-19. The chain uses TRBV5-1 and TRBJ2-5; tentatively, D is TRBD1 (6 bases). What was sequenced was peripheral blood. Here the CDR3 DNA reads TGCGCCAGCAGCTTGGAAGGGGGTCAAGAGACCCAGTACTTC. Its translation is CASSLEGGQETQYF.